A single sample is the source of the 7 T cell receptor beta chains below, sequenced in a study of early T cells in non-severe SARS-CoV-2 infection. TCRdb reprocessed the 5' RACE reads via MiXCR and lists one record per CDR3 protein. Among about 63,000 distinct CDR3 sequences listed, 13% were seen once. Sample: whole blood. These receptors all come from an adult who was a healthcare worker with PCR-confirmed SARS-CoV-2 infection or an uninfected control (not recorded which).

This clonotype was recorded at least ten times. V usage is TRBV2 and J usage is TRBJ2-7; TRBD2 matches at 14 bases. The CDR3 extends over 15 amino acids. V lost 6 bases and J lost 2; bases outside the gene matches: 3. Germline CDR1 and CDR2: SNHLY and FYNNEI. The CDR3 spells CASRTTSGGAYEQYF. CDR3 in DNA: TGTGCCAGCAGAACGACTAGCGGGGGGGCCTACGAGCAGTACTTC.

The V and J genes are TRBV28 and TRBJ1-5; 9 bases are a match to TRBD1. V lost 6 bases, J lost 2 bases, and 2 bases stayed unmatched. Germline V CDR1 and CDR2: MDHEN, SYDVKM. The CDR3 is 14 amino acids. The CDR3 DNA reads as TGTGCCAGCAGGAGACAGGGGGGCAATCAGCCCCAGCATTTT. Its translation: CASRRQGGNQPQHF.

This clonotype occurred many times. The chain employs TRBV7-2 and TRBJ2-5, with TRBD2 matching over 14 bases. The CDR3 is 16 amino acids. The V and J ends lost 3 bases and 5 bases, in that order; junction bases with no gene match: 5. Germline-derived CDR1 and CDR2 are SGHTA and FQGNSA. The CDR3 DNA is TGTGCCAGCAGCTTCACGACTAGCGGGGGGGCGGAGACCCAGTACTTC. This codes for CASSFTTSGGAETQYF.

This clonotype came up a few times. This chain links TRBV12-3 or TRBV12-4 with TRBJ2-2; D uncertain. CDR3 length: 13 amino acids. The V end lost 5 bases, the J end lost 6 bases, and 10 bases lay between the germline ends. CDR3 residues: CASSPYSAGELFF. The CDR3 DNA reads as TGTGCCAGCAGTCCTTACAGTGCCGGGGAGCTGTTTTTT.

This clonotype has just a few counts. J is TRBJ2-3 and V is TRBV18; 7 nucleotides line up with TRBD1. Germline V CDR1 and CDR2: KGHSH, LQKENI. The CDR3 length is 15 residues. The V and J ends lost 1 base and 0 bases, in that order; junction bases with no gene match: 1. CDR3 residues: CASSPQGASTDTQYF. The DNA of the CDR3 is TGTGCCAGCTCACCACAGGGGGCTAGCACAGATACGCAGTATTTT.

This clonotype was picked up many times. The gene calls are TRBV7-9 and TRBJ2-7, with D possibly TRBD1 on 5 matching bases. This CDR3 contains 13 residues. CDR1 is SEHNR and CDR2 is FQNEAQ in the germline V gene (reference sequence). The V gene lost 5 bases and the J gene lost 2 bases, with 10 bases spanning the gap. CDR3 bases: TGTGCCAGCAGCCAACAGGTCACCTACGAGCAGTACTTC. Translating it yields CASSQQVTYEQYF.

The table lists this clonotype with many counts. The chain uses TRBV12-3 or TRBV12-4 and TRBJ2-5; D is uncertain. Trimming took 2 bases from V and 4 from J, leaving 2 bases between them. CDR3 length: 11 amino acids. CDR3 DNA sequence: TGTGCCAGCAGTTTAACAGAGACCCAGTACTTC. It is translated as CASSLTETQYF.